The sample holds one count of the clone carrying this TCR beta chain. No antigen is known for it. Only in-frame clones appear in the TCRdb table, and some are missing; sequencing was by immunoSEQ multiplex PCR. There are some 120,000 clones in the sample; roughly 93% occur only once, and about 3.1% lies in the top ten. These data are taken from a study of T cell responses to AZD1222 COVID-19 vaccine. Study background: Second-dose timings of about 4 or about 12 weeks were pooled. The study's findings and limits: Spike was spanned by vaccine-associated CD4 TCRs, with dominance at 160-218 and 743-854.

Germline-derived CDR1 and CDR2 are SGHKS and YYEKEE (reference sequence). The trim removed 0 bases at V and 10 bases at J, leaving 6 bases unmatched. CDR3 length: 14 amino acids. This chain uses TRBV5-5 with TRBJ2-3; TRBD2 agrees at 9 bases. The sample in question was peripheral blood, obtained on day 0 of AZD1222 vaccination. This TCR came from an adult in good health. CDR3 DNA sequence: TGTGCCAGCAGCTTGGAGGGCGGGAGGGTTGCGCAGTATTTT. This gives the protein CASSLEGGRVAQYF.